This T cell receptor beta chain was documented in a study of T cells after yellow fever vaccination. Study-level information: Preparation of the low-cell-number fractions used SMART-Seq v4 Ultra Low Input. Findings and limits, study-wide: A small proportion of clonotypes was detected in both the CD4 and CD8 compartments. Most clones from primary vaccination were detected again post-booster (96% CD4, more than 85% CD8).

In this sample, this clonotype turned up a few times. Its cognate antigen is unknown. TCRdb reanalysed the 5' RACE reads using MiXCR and keeps one entry per CDR3 protein. The table has some 600,000 distinct CDR3 sequences, approximately 13% seen once. CDR3 length equals 16 residues. Trimming removed 0 bases from V and 4 bases from J, with 15 bases in between. The germline CDR1 and CDR2 sequences are SGHRS and YFSETQ. Here the sequenced sample was PBMCs, taken on the day of the yellow fever booster vaccination. This clonotype was obtained from a man aged 25-40 years who received the YFV17D yellow fever vaccine. J is TRBJ2-3 and V is TRBV5-1; D is perhaps TRBD2 (5 bases). The CDR3 DNA sequence: TGCGCCAGCAGCTTGGGGACTTTAAAGTGGTCAGATACGCAGTATTTT. Translation gives CASSLGTLKWSDTQYF.